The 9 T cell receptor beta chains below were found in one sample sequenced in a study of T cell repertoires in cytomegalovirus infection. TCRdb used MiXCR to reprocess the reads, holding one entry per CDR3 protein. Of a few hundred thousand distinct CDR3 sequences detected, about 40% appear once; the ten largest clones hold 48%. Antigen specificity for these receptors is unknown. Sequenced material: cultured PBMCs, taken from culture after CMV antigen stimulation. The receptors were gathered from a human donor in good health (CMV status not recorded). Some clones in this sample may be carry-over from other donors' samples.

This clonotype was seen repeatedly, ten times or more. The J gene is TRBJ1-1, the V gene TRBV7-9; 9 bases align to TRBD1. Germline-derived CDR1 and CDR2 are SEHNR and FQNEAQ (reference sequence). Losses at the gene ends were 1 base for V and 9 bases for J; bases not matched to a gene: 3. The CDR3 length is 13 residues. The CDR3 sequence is CASSLGTGAKAFF. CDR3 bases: TGTGCCAGCAGCTTAGGGACAGGGGCCAAAGCTTTCTTT.

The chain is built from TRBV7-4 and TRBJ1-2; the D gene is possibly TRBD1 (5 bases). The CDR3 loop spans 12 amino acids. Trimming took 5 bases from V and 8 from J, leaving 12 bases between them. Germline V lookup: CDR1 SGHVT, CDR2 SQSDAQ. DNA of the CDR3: TGTGCCAGCAGCGGGGACTCGTGGGGCTACACCTTC. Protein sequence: CASSGDSWGYTF.

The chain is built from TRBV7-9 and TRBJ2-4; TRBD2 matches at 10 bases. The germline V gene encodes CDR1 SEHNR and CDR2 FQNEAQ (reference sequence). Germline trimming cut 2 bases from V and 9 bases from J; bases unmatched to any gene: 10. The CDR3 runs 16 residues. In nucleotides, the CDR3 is TGTGCCAGCAGCTTAACTAGCGGGGACCTGTACGGCATTCAGTACTTC. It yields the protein CASSLTSGDLYGIQYF.

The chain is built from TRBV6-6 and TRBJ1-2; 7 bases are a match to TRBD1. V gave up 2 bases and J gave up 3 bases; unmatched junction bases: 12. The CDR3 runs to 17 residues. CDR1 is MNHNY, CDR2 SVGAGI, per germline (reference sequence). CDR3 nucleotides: TGTGCCAGCAGTTACCCTCTTCCCGGGCAGGGGGACTATGGCTACACCTTC. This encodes CASSYPLPGQGDYGYTF.

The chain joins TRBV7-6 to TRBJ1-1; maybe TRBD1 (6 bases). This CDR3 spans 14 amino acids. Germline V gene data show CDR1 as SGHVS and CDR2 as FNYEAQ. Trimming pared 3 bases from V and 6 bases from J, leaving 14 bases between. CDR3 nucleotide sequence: TGTGCCAGCAGCTTGAGGGCCACAGGGCCTGAAGCTTTCTTT. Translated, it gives CASSLRATGPEAFF.

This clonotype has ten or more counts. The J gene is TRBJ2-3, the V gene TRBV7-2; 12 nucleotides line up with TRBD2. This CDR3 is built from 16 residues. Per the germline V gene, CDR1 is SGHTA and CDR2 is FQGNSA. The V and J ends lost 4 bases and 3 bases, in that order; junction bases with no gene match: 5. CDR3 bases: TGTGCCAGCAGCTCCAGGACTAGCGGGAAGACAGATACGCAGTATTTT. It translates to CASSSRTSGKTDTQYF.

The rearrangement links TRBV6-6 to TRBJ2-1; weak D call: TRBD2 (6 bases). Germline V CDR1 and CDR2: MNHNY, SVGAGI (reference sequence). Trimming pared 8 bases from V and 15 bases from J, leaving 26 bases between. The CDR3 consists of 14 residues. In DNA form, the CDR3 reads TGTGCCAGCGGGGTAAAGGGGTGGCCGGGAGAGTCGTTCTTC. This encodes CASGVKGWPGESFF.

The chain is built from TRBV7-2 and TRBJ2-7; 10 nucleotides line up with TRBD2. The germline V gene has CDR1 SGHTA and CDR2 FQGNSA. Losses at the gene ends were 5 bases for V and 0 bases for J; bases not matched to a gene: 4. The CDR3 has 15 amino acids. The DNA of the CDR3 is TGTGCCAGCAGCCGTCTAGCGGGAGCCTCCTACGAGCAGTACTTC. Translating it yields CASSRLAGASYEQYF. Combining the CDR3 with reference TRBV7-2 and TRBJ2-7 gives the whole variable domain GAGVSQSPSNKVTEKGKDVELRCDPISGHTALYWYRQSLGQGLEFLIYFQGNSAPDKSGLPSDRFSAERTGGSVSTLTIQRTQQEDSAVYLCASSRLAGASYEQYFGPGTRLTVT.

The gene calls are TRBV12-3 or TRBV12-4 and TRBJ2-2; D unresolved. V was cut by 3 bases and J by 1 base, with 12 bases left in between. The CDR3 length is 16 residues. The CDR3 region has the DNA TGTGCCAGCAGTTTGTATCGGCGGCTGAACACCGGGGAGCTGTTTTTT. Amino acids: CASSLYRRLNTGELFF.